This T cell receptor beta chain was captured by sequencing in a study of blood T cell repertoires in COVID-19. Study in general: The samples span acute and convalescent COVID-19 from the United States, Italy and Spain. In each case, the material was cDNA or gDNA derived from T cells, B-cell-depleted T cells, or PBMCs.

In the original processing: Amplifying reference gene primers gave estimates of nucleated cell counts. The assay was immunoSEQ multiplex PCR, and TCRdb's table has in-frame clones only and misses some. The V and J calls and the clone size are those of that table, but D and trimming were determined from the DNA. The sample shows about 34,000 clones, 60% to 80% of them seen only once. This CDR3 has 15 residues. Trimming shortened V by 7 bases and J by 4 bases, and 16 bases separated the two germline ends. Germline V CDR1 and CDR2: MNHNY, SVGAGI (reference sequence). Material for sequencing was peripheral blood. The TCR comes from a man older than 75 with acute or convalescent COVID-19. The J gene is TRBJ1-4, the V gene TRBV6-6, with D perhaps TRBD1 (6 bases). The CDR3 region is CASTQQGSLNEKLFF. DNA for the CDR3: TGTGCCAGCACCCAACAGGGTTCCCTTAATGAAAAACTGTTTTTT.